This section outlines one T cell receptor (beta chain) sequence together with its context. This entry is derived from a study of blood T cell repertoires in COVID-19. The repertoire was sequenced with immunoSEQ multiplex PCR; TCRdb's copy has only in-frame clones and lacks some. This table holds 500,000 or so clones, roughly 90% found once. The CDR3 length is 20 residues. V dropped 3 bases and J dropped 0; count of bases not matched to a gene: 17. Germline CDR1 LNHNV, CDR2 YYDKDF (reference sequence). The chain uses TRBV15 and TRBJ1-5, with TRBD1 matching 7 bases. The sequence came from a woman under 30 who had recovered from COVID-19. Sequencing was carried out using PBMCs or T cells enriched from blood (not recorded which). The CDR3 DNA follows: TGTGCCACCAGCAGCCAAAGCGTACCGGGACAGCTATTTAGCAATCAGCCCCAGCATTTT. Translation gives CATSSQSVPGQLFSNQPQHF.